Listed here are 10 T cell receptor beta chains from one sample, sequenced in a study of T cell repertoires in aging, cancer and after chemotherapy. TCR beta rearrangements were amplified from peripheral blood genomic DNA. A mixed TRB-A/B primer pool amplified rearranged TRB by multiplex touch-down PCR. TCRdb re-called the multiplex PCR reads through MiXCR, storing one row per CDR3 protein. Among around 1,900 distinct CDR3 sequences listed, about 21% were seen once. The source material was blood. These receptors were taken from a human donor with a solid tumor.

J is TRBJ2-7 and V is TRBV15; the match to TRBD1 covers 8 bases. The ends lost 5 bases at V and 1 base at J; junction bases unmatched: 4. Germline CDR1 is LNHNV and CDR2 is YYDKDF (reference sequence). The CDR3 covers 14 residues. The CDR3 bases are TGTGCCACCAGCCGGACAGGGCCTTCCTACGAGCAGTACTTC. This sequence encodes CATSRTGPSYEQYF.

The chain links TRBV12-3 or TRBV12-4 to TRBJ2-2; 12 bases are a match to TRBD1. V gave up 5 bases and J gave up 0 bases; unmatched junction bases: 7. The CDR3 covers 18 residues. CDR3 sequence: CASSPRDRGPANTGELFF. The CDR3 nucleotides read TGTGCCAGCAGTCCCCGGGACAGGGGGCCTGCGAACACCGGGGAGCTGTTTTTT.

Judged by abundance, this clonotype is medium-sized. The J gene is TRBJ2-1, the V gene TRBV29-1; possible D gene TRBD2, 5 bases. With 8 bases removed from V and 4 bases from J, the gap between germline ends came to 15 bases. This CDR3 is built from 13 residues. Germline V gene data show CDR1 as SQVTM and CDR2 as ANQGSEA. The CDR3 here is CSLTRGPYNEQFF. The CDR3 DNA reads TGCAGCTTGACCCGCGGGCCTTACAATGAGCAGTTCTTC.

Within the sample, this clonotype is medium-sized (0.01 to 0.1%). The CDR3 reads CASSYGAEYEAFF. CDR3 nucleotide sequence: TGTGCCAGCAGTTACGGGGCAGAGTATGAAGCTTTCTTT. This chain links TRBV6-6 with TRBJ1-1; D is perhaps TRBD1 (5 bases). This CDR3 has 13 amino acids. V lost 2 bases and J 7 bases, leaving 11 bases between the germline ends. Germline V CDR1 and CDR2: MNHNY, SVGAGI (reference sequence).

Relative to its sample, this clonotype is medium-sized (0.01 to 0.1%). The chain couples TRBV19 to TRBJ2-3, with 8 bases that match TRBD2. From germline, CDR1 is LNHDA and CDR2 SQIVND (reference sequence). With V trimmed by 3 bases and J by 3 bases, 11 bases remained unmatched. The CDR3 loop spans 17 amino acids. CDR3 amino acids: CASSIFTTSAGTDTQYF. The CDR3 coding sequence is TGTGCCAGTAGTATCTTCACGACTAGCGCTGGTACAGATACGCAGTATTTT. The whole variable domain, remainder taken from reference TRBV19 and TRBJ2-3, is DGGITQSPKYLFRKEGQNVTLSCEQNLNHDAMYWYRQDPGQGLRLIYYSQIVNDFQKGDIAEGYSVSREKKESFPLTVTSAQKNPTAFYLCASSIFTTSAGTDTQYFGPGTRLTVL.

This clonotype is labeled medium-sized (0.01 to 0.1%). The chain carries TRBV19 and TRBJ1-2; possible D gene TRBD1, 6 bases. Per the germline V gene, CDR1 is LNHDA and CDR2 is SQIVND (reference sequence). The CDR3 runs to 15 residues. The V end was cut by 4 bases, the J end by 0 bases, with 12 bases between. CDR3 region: CASSKWDTANYGYTF. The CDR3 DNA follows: TGTGCCAGTAGTAAGTGGGACACGGCTAACTATGGCTACACCTTC.

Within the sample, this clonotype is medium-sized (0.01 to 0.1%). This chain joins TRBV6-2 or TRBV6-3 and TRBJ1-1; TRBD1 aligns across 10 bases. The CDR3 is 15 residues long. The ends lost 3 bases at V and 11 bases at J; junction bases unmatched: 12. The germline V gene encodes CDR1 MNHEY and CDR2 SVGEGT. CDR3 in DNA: TGTGCCAGCAGTTATATCCCCGGACAGGGGGGATTGGCTTTCTTT. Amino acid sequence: CASSYIPGQGGLAFF.

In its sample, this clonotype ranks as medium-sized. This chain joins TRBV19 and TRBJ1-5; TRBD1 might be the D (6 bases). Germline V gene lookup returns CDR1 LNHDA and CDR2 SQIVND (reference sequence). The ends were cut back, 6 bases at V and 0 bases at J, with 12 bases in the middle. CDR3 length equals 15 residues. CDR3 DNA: TGTGCCAGTAGACCCGGGACAAATAGCAATCAGCCCCAGCATTTT. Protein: CASRPGTNSNQPQHF. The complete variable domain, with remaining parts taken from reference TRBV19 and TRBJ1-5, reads DGGITQSPKYLFRKEGQNVTLSCEQNLNHDAMYWYRQDPGQGLRLIYYSQIVNDFQKGDIAEGYSVSREKKESFPLTVTSAQKNPTAFYLCASRPGTNSNQPQHFGDGTRLSIL.

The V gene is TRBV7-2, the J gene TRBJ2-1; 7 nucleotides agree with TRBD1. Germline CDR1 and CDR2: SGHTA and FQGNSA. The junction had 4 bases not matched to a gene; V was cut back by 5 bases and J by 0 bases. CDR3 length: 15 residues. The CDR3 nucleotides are TGTGCCAGCAGCCGAGGGGGCGACTCCTACAATGAGCAGTTCTTC. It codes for CASSRGGDSYNEQFF.

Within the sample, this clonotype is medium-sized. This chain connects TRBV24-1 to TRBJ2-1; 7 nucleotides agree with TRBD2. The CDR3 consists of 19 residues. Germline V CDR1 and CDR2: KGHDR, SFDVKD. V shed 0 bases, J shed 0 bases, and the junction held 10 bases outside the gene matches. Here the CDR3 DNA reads TGTGCCACCAGTGATTTGGTGACTGGGCGGGAGAACTCCTACAATGAGCAGTTCTTC. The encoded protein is CATSDLVTGRENSYNEQFF.